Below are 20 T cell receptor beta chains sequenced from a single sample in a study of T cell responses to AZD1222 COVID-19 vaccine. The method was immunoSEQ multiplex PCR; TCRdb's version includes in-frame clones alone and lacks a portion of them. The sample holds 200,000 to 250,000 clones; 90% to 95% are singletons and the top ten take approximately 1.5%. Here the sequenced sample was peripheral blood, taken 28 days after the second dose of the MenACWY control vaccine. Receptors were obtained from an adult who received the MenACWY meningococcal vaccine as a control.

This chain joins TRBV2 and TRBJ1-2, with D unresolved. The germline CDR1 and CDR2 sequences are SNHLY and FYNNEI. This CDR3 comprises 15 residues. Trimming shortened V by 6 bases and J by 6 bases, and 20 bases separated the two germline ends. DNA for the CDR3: TGTGCCAGCAGACCTACGCCCCTCAGGAGGAATGGCTACACCTTC. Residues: CASRPTPLRRNGYTF.

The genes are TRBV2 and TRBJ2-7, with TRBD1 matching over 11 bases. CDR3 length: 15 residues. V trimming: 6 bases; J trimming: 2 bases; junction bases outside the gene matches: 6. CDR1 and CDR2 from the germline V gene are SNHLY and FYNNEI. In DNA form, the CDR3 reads TGTGCCAGCAGAGGGACAGGGGGGTCTACCTACGAGCAGTACTTC. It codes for CASRGTGGSTYEQYF.

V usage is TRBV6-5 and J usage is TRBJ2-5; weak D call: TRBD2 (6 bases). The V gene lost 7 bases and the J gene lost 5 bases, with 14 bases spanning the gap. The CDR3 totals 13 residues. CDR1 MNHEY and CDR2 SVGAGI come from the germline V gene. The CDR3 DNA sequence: TGTGCCAGCACCGACGGGGGAGAGGAGACCCAGTACTTC. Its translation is CASTDGGEETQYF.

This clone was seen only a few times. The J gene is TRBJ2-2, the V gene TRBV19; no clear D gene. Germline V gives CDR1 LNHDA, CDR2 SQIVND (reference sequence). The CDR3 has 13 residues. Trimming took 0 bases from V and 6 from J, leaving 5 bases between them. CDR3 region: CASSIDGPGELFF. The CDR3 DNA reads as TGTGCCAGTAGTATAGACGGACCCGGGGAGCTGTTTTTT.

CDR3 DNA: TGTGCCAGCAGTGATGAGGGGGGTGGGTCCCCGGATACGCAGTATTTT. Translation: CASSDEGGGSPDTQYF. This sequence joins TRBV6-1 and TRBJ2-3, with D perhaps assigned TRBD1 or TRBD2 (6 bases each). The CDR3 extends over 16 amino acids. Per germline, CDR1 MNHNS and CDR2 SASEGT. With 3 bases removed from V and 6 bases from J, the gap between germline ends came to 19 bases.

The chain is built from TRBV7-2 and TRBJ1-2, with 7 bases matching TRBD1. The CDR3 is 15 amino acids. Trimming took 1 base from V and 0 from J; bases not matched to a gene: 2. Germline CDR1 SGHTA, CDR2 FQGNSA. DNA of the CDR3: TGTGCCAGCAGCTTAGGGGGACAGACTAACTATGGCTACACCTTC. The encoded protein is CASSLGGQTNYGYTF.

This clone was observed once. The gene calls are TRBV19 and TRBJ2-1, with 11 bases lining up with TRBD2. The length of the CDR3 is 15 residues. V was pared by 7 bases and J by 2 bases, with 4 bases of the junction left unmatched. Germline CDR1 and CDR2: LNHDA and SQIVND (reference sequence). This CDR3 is CASKTSGSTYNEQFF. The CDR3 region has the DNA TGTGCCAGTAAAACTAGCGGGAGCACCTACAATGAGCAGTTCTTC. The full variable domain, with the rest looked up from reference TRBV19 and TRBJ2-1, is DGGITQSPKYLFRKEGQNVTLSCEQNLNHDAMYWYRQDPGQGLRLIYYSQIVNDFQKGDIAEGYSVSREKKESFPLTVTSAQKNPTAFYLCASKTSGSTYNEQFFGPGTRLTVL.

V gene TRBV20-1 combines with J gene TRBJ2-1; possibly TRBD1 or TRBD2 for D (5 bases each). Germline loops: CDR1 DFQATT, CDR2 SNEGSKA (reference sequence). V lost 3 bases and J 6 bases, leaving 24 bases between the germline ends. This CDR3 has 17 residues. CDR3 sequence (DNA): TGCAGTGCTAGTTTGGGGGATCCGGGACGCCTATCCAATGAGCAGTTCTTC. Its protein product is CSASLGDPGRLSNEQFF.

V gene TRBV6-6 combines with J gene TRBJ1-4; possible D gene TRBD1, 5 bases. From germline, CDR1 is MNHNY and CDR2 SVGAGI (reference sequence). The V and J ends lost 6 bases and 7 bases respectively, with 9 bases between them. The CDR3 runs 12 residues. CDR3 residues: CASSPDTEKLFF. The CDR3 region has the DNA TGTGCCAGCAGCCCGGACACTGAAAAACTGTTTTTT.

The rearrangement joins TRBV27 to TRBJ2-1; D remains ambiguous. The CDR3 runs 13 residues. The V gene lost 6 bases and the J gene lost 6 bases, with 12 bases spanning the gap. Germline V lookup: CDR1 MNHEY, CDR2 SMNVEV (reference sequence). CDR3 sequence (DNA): TGTGCCAGCAGACCCACCCCGGGCAATGAGCAGTTCTTC. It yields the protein CASRPTPGNEQFF.

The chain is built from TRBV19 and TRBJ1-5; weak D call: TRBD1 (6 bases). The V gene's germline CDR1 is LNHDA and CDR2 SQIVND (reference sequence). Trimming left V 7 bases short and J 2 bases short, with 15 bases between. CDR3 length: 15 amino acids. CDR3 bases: TGTGCCAGTAAGGCGCAGGGGATGGGCAATCAGCCCCAGCATTTT. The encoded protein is CASKAQGMGNQPQHF.

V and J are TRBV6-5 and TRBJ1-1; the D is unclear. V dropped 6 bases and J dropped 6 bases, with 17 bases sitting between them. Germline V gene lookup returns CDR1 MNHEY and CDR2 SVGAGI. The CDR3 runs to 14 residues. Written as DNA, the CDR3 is TGTGCCAGCAGCCGAGGGAGTAAGGGCTCTGAAGCTTTCTTT. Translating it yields CASSRGSKGSEAFF.

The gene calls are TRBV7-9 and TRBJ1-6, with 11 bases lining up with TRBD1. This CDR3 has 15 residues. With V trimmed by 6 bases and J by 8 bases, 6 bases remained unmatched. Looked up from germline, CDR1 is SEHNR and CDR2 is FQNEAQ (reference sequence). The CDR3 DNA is TGTGCCAGCAGTCAGCAGGGACAGGGGGATTCACCCCTCCACTTT. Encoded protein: CASSQQGQGDSPLHF.

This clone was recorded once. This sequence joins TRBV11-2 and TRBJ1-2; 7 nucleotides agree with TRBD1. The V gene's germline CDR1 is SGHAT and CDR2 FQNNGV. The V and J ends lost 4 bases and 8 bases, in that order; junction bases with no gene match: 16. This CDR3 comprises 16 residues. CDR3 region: CASSSAGGPRLSGYTF. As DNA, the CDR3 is TGTGCCAGCAGCTCCGCAGGGGGACCTCGTCTTAGCGGCTACACCTTC.

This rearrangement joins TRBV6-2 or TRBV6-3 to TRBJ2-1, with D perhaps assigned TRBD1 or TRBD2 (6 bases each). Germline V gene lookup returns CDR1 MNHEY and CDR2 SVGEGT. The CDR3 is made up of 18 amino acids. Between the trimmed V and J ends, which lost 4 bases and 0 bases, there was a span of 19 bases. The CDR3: CASSFPKGEGGSYNEQFF. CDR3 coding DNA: TGTGCCAGCAGTTTCCCCAAGGGCGAGGGGGGCTCCTACAATGAGCAGTTCTTC.

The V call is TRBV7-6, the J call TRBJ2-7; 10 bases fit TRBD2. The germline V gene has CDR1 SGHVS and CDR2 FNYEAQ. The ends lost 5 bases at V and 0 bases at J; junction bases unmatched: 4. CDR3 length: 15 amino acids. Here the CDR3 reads CASSRGLADSYEQYF. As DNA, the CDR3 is TGTGCCAGCAGCCGAGGACTAGCGGACTCCTACGAGCAGTACTTC.

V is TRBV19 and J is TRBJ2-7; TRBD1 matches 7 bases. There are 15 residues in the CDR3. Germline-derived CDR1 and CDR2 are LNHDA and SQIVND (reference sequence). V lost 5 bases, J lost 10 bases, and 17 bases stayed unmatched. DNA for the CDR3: TGTGCCAGTAGTCCTCCGGACAGGCAGACCCGTGATCAGTACTTC. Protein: CASSPPDRQTRDQYF.

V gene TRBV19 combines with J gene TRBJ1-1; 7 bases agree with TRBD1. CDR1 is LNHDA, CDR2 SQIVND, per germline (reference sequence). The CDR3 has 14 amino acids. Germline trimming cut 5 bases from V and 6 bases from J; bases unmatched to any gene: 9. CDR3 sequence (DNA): TGTGCCAGTAGTGCCGGTGGTCAGGGGGCTGAAGCTTTCTTT. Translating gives CASSAGGQGAEAFF.

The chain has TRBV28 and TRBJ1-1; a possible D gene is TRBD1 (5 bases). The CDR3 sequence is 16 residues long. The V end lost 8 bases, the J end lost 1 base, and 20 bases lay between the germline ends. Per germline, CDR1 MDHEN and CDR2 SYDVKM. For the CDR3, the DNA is TGTGCCAGCCGCTCCTACCAGGGAGGGAGGAACACTGAAGCTTTCTTT. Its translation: CASRSYQGGRNTEAFF.

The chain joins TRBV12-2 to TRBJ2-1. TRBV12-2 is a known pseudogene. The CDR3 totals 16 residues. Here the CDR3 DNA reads TGTGCAAGTCGCTTAGCGAGAGGGGCTTCCCTCAATGAGCAGTTCTTC. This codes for CASRLARGASLNEQFF.